These 18 T cell receptor beta chains were sequenced from one sample in a study of PD-1 blockade in classical Hodgkin lymphoma. Following autologous stem cell transplantation, relapse occurred in every patient, and exposure to brentuximab vedotin varied. The protocol was immunoSEQ multiplex PCR, while the TCRdb copy is restricted to in-frame clones and leaves out a portion. Here the sample spans roughly 140,000 clones, approximately 81% being singletons. The sequencing used peripheral blood mononuclear cells (PBMCs), collected before the second cycle of nivolumab. The receptor set was obtained from a human donor with classical Hodgkin lymphoma.

This rearrangement joins TRBV12-5 to TRBJ2-1, with 8 bases that match TRBD1. This CDR3 region has 18 residues. V lost 0 bases, J lost 4 bases, and 11 bases stayed unmatched. Germline CDR1 and CDR2: LGHNT and FRNRAP. The CDR3, as DNA: TGTGCTAGTGGTTTGGTACAACGATTATGGACAGGGTACAATGAGCAGTTCTTC. This encodes CASGLVQRLWTGYNEQFF.

The chain joins TRBV10-3 to TRBJ2-5, with D perhaps matching TRBD2 (5 bases). Looked up from germline, CDR1 is ENHRY and CDR2 is SYGVKD. Trimming removed 2 bases at V and 4 bases at J, with 11 bases between. The CDR3 contains 14 residues. The CDR3 protein is CAISEGGGRETQYF. DNA for the CDR3: TGTGCCATCAGTGAGGGAGGTGGGCGAGAGACCCAGTACTTC.

The CDR3 sequence is CAISAQIGLRSKAKNIQYF. The CDR3 coding sequence is TGTGCCATCAGTGCACAAATCGGGCTACGAAGTAAAGCCAAAAACATTCAGTACTTC. The chain employs TRBV10-3 and TRBJ2-4, with D uncertain. Per germline, CDR1 ENHRY and CDR2 SYGVKD. The V end was cut by 4 bases, the J end by 0 bases, with 22 bases between. This CDR3 has 19 amino acids.

The chain combines TRBV18 with TRBJ1-5, with a tentative D call TRBD1 (5 bases). Germline CDR1 is KGHSH and CDR2 is LQKENI. V was shortened by 3 bases and J by 1 base, with 13 bases between the two germline ends. The CDR3 runs 16 residues. CDR3 in amino acids: CASSPSSGGSNQPQHF. CDR3 in DNA: TGTGCCAGCTCACCCTCGTCTGGGGGGAGCAATCAGCCCCAGCATTTT.

V usage is TRBV29-1 and J usage is TRBJ1-2; D gene unclear. The CDR3 spans 11 residues. Germline lookup yields CDR1 SQVTM and CDR2 ANQGSEA. Trimming removed 5 bases at V and 2 bases at J, with 6 bases between. The CDR3 DNA reads TGCAGCGTTTTGGAGAACTATGGCTACACCTTC. Protein: CSVLENYGYTF.

The chain joins TRBV6-5 to TRBJ2-3; 7 bases map to TRBD1. The CDR3 consists of 15 residues. V shed 4 bases, J shed 2 bases, and the junction held 6 bases outside the gene matches. The germline gives CDR1 MNHEY, CDR2 SVGAGI. In nucleotides, the CDR3 is TGTGCCAGCAGTTCCGGGACAGCAGACACAGATACGCAGTATTTT. As protein: CASSSGTADTDTQYF.

CDR3 coding DNA: TGCGCCAGCAGCCAAGAATTTGCTAGCGGGACCTCCTACGAGCAGTACTTC. This sequence encodes CASSQEFASGTSYEQYF. The chain is built from TRBV4-3 and TRBJ2-7, with 9 bases lining up with TRBD2. Germline V lookup: CDR1 LGHNA, CDR2 YSLEER. The CDR3 contains 17 residues. After removal of 0 bases from V and 0 bases from J, the junction contained 6 bases not matched to a gene.

As concerns this clone: The same CDR3 can be traced to other DNA sequences in this sample. The chain carries TRBV19 and TRBJ1-6; no definite D call. This CDR3 contains 14 residues. The V gene lost 10 bases and the J gene lost 8 bases, with 18 bases spanning the gap. The germline V gene encodes CDR1 LNHDA and CDR2 SQIVND (reference sequence). For the CDR3, the DNA is TGTGCCACCGCATCGAGGGCTTCGGATTCACCCCTCCACTTT. Translated, it gives CATASRASDSPLHF.

This chain uses TRBV28 with TRBJ2-7, with D perhaps TRBD1 (5 bases). The CDR3 contains 13 residues. The V and J ends lost 1 base and 3 bases respectively, with 7 bases between them. Germline CDR1 reads MDHEN; CDR2 reads SYDVKM. The CDR3 DNA reads as TGTGCCAGCAGTTTATCCAGGGTCTACGAGCAGTACTTC. Its translation: CASSLSRVYEQYF.

The genes are TRBV6-5 and TRBJ2-5, with TRBD2 as a possible D gene (5 bases). This CDR3 spans 14 amino acids. Germline V gene lookup returns CDR1 MNHEY and CDR2 SVGAGI. V lost 6 bases and J 5 bases, leaving 16 bases between the germline ends. The DNA for the CDR3 is TGTGCCAGCAGCTACCGGGGTGGGGAGGAGACCCAGTACTTC. This translates into CASSYRGGEETQYF.

The table lists this clone with a few counts. The rearrangement joins TRBV27 to TRBJ1-1, with TRBD1 matching 7 bases. With V trimmed by 6 bases and J by 2 bases, 6 bases remained unmatched. The CDR3 runs to 14 residues. Looked up from germline, CDR1 is MNHEY and CDR2 is SMNVEV (reference sequence). The CDR3 bases are TGTGCCAGCAGCAAGGGACAGCTAAACACTGAAGCTTTCTTT. It codes for CASSKGQLNTEAFF.

This clone was counted once. The rearrangement links TRBV7-6 to TRBJ1-5; D ambiguous. V lost 6 bases to trimming and J lost 5 bases, with 11 bases between them. The CDR3 length is 13 residues. CDR1 is SGHVS, CDR2 FNYEAQ, per germline. The DNA for the CDR3 is TGTGCCAGCAGTTCTAGCCTCGATCAGCCCCAGCATTTT. Translated: CASSSSLDQPQHF.

The chain combines TRBV15 with TRBJ2-7; perhaps TRBD1 as D (6 bases). The CDR3 contains 13 residues. In germline, CDR1 is LNHNV, CDR2 YYDKDF (reference sequence). The germline V and J ends were trimmed by 4 bases and 4 bases, with 11 bases remaining between them. CDR3 loop: CATSTGRGYEQYF. Written as DNA, the CDR3 is TGTGCCACCAGCACCGGCAGGGGTTACGAGCAGTACTTC.

Many counts were recorded for this clone. CDR3: CASSLWQGGTDTQYF. CDR3 nucleotide sequence: TGTGCCAGCAGTTTATGGCAGGGTGGCACAGATACGCAGTATTTT. The chain joins TRBV27 to TRBJ2-3; D possibly corresponds to TRBD1 (5 bases). Per germline, CDR1 MNHEY and CDR2 SMNVEV (reference sequence). This CDR3 is 15 amino acids long. V was trimmed by 1 base and J by 1 base, leaving 9 bases between them.

The chain has TRBV6-5 and TRBJ2-1; 8 bases match TRBD2. Germline values: CDR1 MNHEY, CDR2 SVGAGI. The CDR3 has 14 residues. The ends lost 2 bases at V and 8 bases at J; junction bases unmatched: 5. The CDR3 DNA reads TGTGCCAGCAGTTACGTAGCGGGGAGAGATGAGCAGTTCTTC. Its protein product is CASSYVAGRDEQFF.

The rearrangement joins TRBV28 to TRBJ2-7; 10 bases are shared with TRBD2. Germline CDR1 is MDHEN and CDR2 is SYDVKM. J lost 3 bases, V lost 3 bases, and 11 bases had no gene match. This CDR3 spans 17 amino acids. CDR3 residues: CASSFPSGSVVSYEQYF. Written as DNA, the CDR3 is TGTGCCAGCAGTTTTCCTAGCGGGAGTGTTGTAAGCTACGAGCAGTACTTC.

This chain uses TRBV2 with TRBJ1-5, with D hard to call. Germline V gene data show CDR1 as SNHLY and CDR2 as FYNNEI. V lost 6 bases, J lost 5 bases, and 17 bases lay in between. This CDR3 is built from 15 residues. The CDR3 DNA reads as TGTGCCAGCAGCCAAAATATGATGAGTCATCAGCCCCAGCATTTT. Translated, it gives CASSQNMMSHQPQHF. The variable domain in full, with the rest retrieved from reference TRBV2 and TRBJ1-5, is EPEVTQTPSHQVTQMGQEVILRCVPISNHLYFYWYRQILGQKVEFLVSFYNNEISEKSEIFDDQFSVERPDGSNFTLKIRSTKLEDSAMYFCASSQNMMSHQPQHFGDGTRLSIL.

This clone was counted at least ten times. The rearrangement links TRBV4-1 to TRBJ2-3; D is tentatively TRBD1 or TRBD2 (5 bases each). Germline CDR1 and CDR2: MGHRA and YSYEKL. This CDR3 comprises 19 residues. Trimming shortened V by 0 bases and J by 1 base, and 20 bases separated the two germline ends. The CDR3 region has the DNA TGCGCCAGCAGCCAAGAGGGCCAAAGTCTCGGGGACCGCACAGATACGCAGTATTTT. This encodes CASSQEGQSLGDRTDTQYF.